Listed below are T cell receptor beta chains from one sample, sequenced in a study of T cell responses to AZD1222 COVID-19 vaccine. TCRdb's table, derived via immunoSEQ multiplex PCR, lists solely in-frame clones and lacks some. Among over 15,000 clones listed, around 81% were seen once. This material consisted of peripheral blood, taken 28 days after the second AZD1222 dose. Receptors originate from an adult who received the AZD1222 COVID-19 vaccine. CDR3s include the opening cysteine and the closing phenylalanine or tryptophan. Fields, in order: clone size, D gene, J gene, V gene, CDR3 DNA, CDR3 protein. The D gene is left open where the match is weak. Expanded clones are given a class, and other clones once, few, many or no size at all.

size: .; D: .; J: TRBJ2-6; V: TRBV29-1; DNA: TGCAGCGTTGAAGGGGGGTCTGGGGCCAACGTCCTGACTTTC; CDR3: CSVEGGSGANVLTF
size: once; D: .; J: TRBJ1-1; V: TRBV5-6; DNA: TGTGCCAGCAGCTACGACACGGGAGGGAACACTGAAGCTTTCTTT; CDR3: CASSYDTGGNTEAFF
size: .; D: .; J: TRBJ2-7; V: TRBV6-6; DNA: TGTGCCAGCAGTTACCCGGGCTTCCCCTACGAGCAGTACTTC; CDR3: CASSYPGFPYEQYF
size: .; D: .; J: TRBJ2-1; V: TRBV15; DNA: TGTGCCACCAGCAGAGGACTAGCCTACAATGAGCAGTTCTTC; CDR3: CATSRGLAYNEQFF
size: .; D: .; J: TRBJ1-6; V: TRBV27; DNA: TGTGCCAGCAGCGCAACCGGCGGGGGCATATATAATTCACCCCTCCACTTT; CDR3: CASSATGGGIYNSPLHF
size: few; D: TRBD1; J: TRBJ1-2; V: TRBV5-1; DNA: TGCGCCAGCAGCTTCCAACCACAGGGGGACTATGGCTACACCTTC; CDR3: CASSFQPQGDYGYTF
size: few; D: TRBD1; J: TRBJ1-5; V: TRBV6-6; DNA: TGTGCCAGCAGTTACAGGACAGGGATAAGTCAGCCCCAGCATTTT; CDR3: CASSYRTGISQPQHF
size: .; D: TRBD1; J: TRBJ1-1; V: TRBV5-4; DNA: TGTGCCAGCAGCTTGGCGAGTCAGGGGGTCACTGAAGCTTTCTTT; CDR3: CASSLASQGVTEAFF
size: .; D: .; J: TRBJ2-2; V: TRBV5-1; DNA: TGCGCCAGCAGCCCAACAGGGTACACCGGGGAGCTGTTTTTT; CDR3: CASSPTGYTGELFF
size: .; D: TRBD1; J: TRBJ1-5; V: TRBV6-5; DNA: TGTGCCAGCAGCCTTACAGGGGGTAGGCAGCCCCAGCATTTT; CDR3: CASSLTGGRQPQHF
size: .; D: .; J: TRBJ1-1; V: TRBV12-3/TRBV12-4; DNA: TGTGCCAGCAGTTTAGCGGGGGGCTACCAAGCTTTCTTT; CDR3: CASSLAGGYQAFF
size: .; D: .; J: TRBJ1-5; V: TRBV12-1; DNA: TGTGCCAGCAGCTTTAAGGCTTGCAGGGGAGACAGGCCCCAGCATTTT; CDR3: CASSFKACRGDRPQHF
size: .; D: .; J: TRBJ2-7; V: TRBV7-2; DNA: TGTGCCAGCAGCTTACTCCAGGGCCGCAGCTCCTACGAGCAGTACTTC; CDR3: CASSLLQGRSSYEQYF
size: .; D: .; J: TRBJ2-6; V: TRBV4-1; DNA: TGCGCCAGCAGCCGCGACAACAGGGACTCTGGGGCCAACGTCCTGACTTTC; CDR3: CASSRDNRDSGANVLTF
size: .; D: TRBD1; J: TRBJ2-1; V: TRBV7-9; DNA: TGTGCCCTAACAGGGGTGCGCAATGAGCAGTTCTTC; CDR3: CALTGVRNEQFF
size: .; D: .; J: TRBJ1-2; V: TRBV4-3; DNA: TGCGCCAGCAGCCAAGATAGGCGAAGTTACCTCTATGGCTACACCTTC; CDR3: CASSQDRRSYLYGYTF
size: .; D: TRBD2; J: TRBJ2-7; V: TRBV27; DNA: TGTGCCAGCAGTCCATTAGCGGGAGGCTACGAGCAGTACTTC; CDR3: CASSPLAGGYEQYF